These T cell receptor beta chains were read from a single sample in a study of T cells in localized non-small cell lung cancer. Repertoires were generated with immunoSEQ multiplex PCR, while TCRdb's copy carries only in-frame clones and drops some. The sample contains over 2,000 clones, 25% to 30% of which appear only once. This sample comprised normal lung tissue next to the tumor, obtained before any cancer treatment. These receptors all stem from a woman aged 35 to 70 with stage II squamous cell lung carcinoma. The CDR3 runs from the conserved cysteine through the conserved F or W. The order of the fields is V gene, clone size, D gene, J gene, CDR3 protein, CDR3 DNA. A D gene is named only where the DNA matches it firmly. The size of a clone is reported for some rows only, either as once, few or many, or as a class for expanded clones.

>TRBV25-1|-|-|TRBJ2-7
CASRSASDNEQYF
TGTGCCAGCAGGTCCGCTAGCGATAACGAGCAGTACTTC
>TRBV11-3|-|-|TRBJ1-5
CASSLWGETNQPQHF
TGTGCCAGCAGCTTGTGGGGAGAGACTAATCAGCCCCAGCATTTT
>TRBV5-1|-|TRBD1|TRBJ1-1
CASSLNQGDTEAFF
TGCGCCAGCAGCTTGAACCAGGGGGACACTGAAGCTTTCTTT
>TRBV6-8|few|TRBD1|TRBJ2-3
CASSEGAATTQYF
TGTGCCAGCAGTGAGGGGGCGGCTACTACGCAGTATTTT
>TRBV9|-|-|TRBJ1-1
CASSAGRGVNTEAFF
TGTGCCAGCAGCGCCGGCAGGGGCGTGAACACTGAAGCTTTCTTT
>TRBV18|-|-|TRBJ1-2
CASSTIPAGTGDYGYTF
TGTGCCAGCTCAACAATACCTGCCGGGACTGGGGACTATGGCTACACCTTC
>TRBV19|-|-|TRBJ2-1
CASSIANLASYNEQFF
TGTGCCAGTAGTATAGCAAATCTAGCGTCCTACAATGAGCAGTTCTTC
>TRBV10-3|-|-|TRBJ2-7
CAISEKVPYEQYF
TGTGCCATCAGTGAAAAGGTACCCTACGAGCAGTACTTC
>TRBV25-1|-|TRBD2|TRBJ2-1
CASSEYGLAGYNEQFF
TGTGCCAGCAGTGAATACGGACTAGCGGGTTACAATGAGCAGTTCTTC
>TRBV6-8|-|-|TRBJ2-2
CAVRQNSNTGELFF
TGTGCCGTCAGACAGAACTCGAACACCGGGGAGCTGTTTTTT
>TRBV6-8|-|-|TRBJ1-2
CASSFGTNYGYTF
TGTGCCAGCAGTTTTGGGACCAACTATGGCTACACCTTC
>TRBV29-1|-|-|TRBJ1-4
CSVNGQAGNEKLFF
TGCAGCGTGAACGGGCAGGCAGGGAATGAAAAACTGTTTTTT
>TRBV6-8|-|-|TRBJ1-1
CASSYGAVGHTGEAFF
TGTGCCAGCAGTTACGGGGCAGTTGGGCACACAGGTGAAGCTTTCTTT
>TRBV6-8|-|-|TRBJ1-2
CASVGTTYGYTF
TGTGCCAGCGTCGGGACGACCTATGGCTACACCTTC
>TRBV19|few|-|TRBJ2-5
CASSIGQETQYF
TGTGCCAGTAGTATAGGGCAAGAGACCCAGTACTTC
>TRBV19|-|-|TRBJ2-1
CASSAPRSSNSYNEQFF
TGTGCCAGTAGTGCCCCTAGAAGTAGTAACTCCTACAATGAGCAGTTCTTC
>TRBV19|-|-|TRBJ1-2
CASSITGLVYGYTF
TGTGCCAGTAGTATAACAGGGCTAGTCTATGGCTACACCTTC
>TRBV19|-|-|TRBJ2-1
CASSISGDEQFF
TGTGCCAGTAGTATATCAGGGGATGAGCAGTTCTTC
>TRBV19|-|TRBD2|TRBJ2-1
CASSGRGGLAYNEQFF
TGTGCCAGTAGTGGCCGGGGGGGCCTAGCCTACAATGAGCAGTTCTTC
>TRBV30|-|-|TRBJ2-2
CACSPDTGELFF
TGTGCCTGTAGTCCAGACACCGGGGAGCTGTTTTTT
>TRBV29-1|once|TRBD1|TRBJ1-1
CSTSGQPNTEAFF
TGCAGCACCTCGGGACAGCCGAACACTGAAGCTTTCTTT
>TRBV19|-|-|TRBJ2-1
CASSIIGGRYNEQFF
TGTGCCAGTAGTATTATCGGGGGCCGCTACAATGAGCAGTTCTTC
>TRBV11-3|-|-|TRBJ1-4
CASSLSMGSAEKLFF
TGTGCCAGCAGCCTTAGCATGGGGAGCGCTGAAAAACTGTTTTTT
>TRBV29-1|-|TRBD1|TRBJ2-5
CSVDAWQGARGTQYF
TGCAGCGTTGATGCTTGGCAGGGGGCGAGAGGGACCCAGTACTTC
>TRBV14|-|-|TRBJ2-5
CASSPPGSEETQYF
TGTGCCAGCAGCCCCCCCGGATCGGAAGAGACCCAGTACTTC
>TRBV28|few|TRBD2|TRBJ2-1
CASSSSRGRIDEQFF
TGTGCCAGCAGTTCCTCCCGCGGGAGGATCGATGAGCAGTTCTTC
>TRBV18|-|TRBD1|TRBJ1-1
CASSGPGTGRTEAFF
TGTGCCAGCTCAGGTCCCGGGACAGGGCGGACTGAAGCTTTCTTT
>TRBV11-3|-|-|TRBJ2-4
CASGRERTKNIQYF
TGTGCCAGCGGCAGGGAGAGGACCAAAAACATTCAGTACTTC
>TRBV6-8|-|-|TRBJ1-2
CASRDRANYGYTF
TGTGCCAGCAGGGACAGAGCTAACTATGGCTACACCTTC
>TRBV18|few|-|TRBJ2-7
CASSPDRGGYEQYF
TGTGCCAGCTCACCAGACCGCGGAGGGTACGAGCAGTACTTC